A single TCR beta chain is shown here with its context. The sample belongs to a study of blood T cell repertoires in COVID-19. For the study at large: COVID-19 samples from acute and convalescent phases originated in the United States, Italy and Spain. Sample material is recorded as cDNA or gDNA derived from T cells, B-cell-depleted T cells, or PBMCs.

Germline V gene data show CDR1 as MNHEY and CDR2 as SMNVEV (reference sequence). The V end was cut by 2 bases, the J end by 2 bases, with 9 bases between. The CDR3 is 14 amino acids. Libraries were prepared by immunoSEQ multiplex PCR; TCRdb keeps only in-frame clonotypes and omits some of them. The data hold about 220,000 clones, with around 80% observed a single time. Sample: peripheral blood. This clonotype originated in a human donor in a cohort sampled during active COVID-19. The chain combines TRBV27 with TRBJ1-2; D call uncertain. CDR3 protein: CASSLGGTNYGYTF. The CDR3 coding sequence is TGTGCCAGCAGTTTAGGCGGAACAAACTATGGCTACACCTTC.